This TCR beta chain was sequenced in a study of post-analysis software for immune sequencing data (dated by TCRdb to the mid-2010s). With respect to the entire study: Disease courses on record covered relapsing-remitting, secondary progressive and progressive-relapsing multiple sclerosis, though some patients had no subtype annotation. A subset of samples was prepared in parallel using single-end sample barcoding, then pooled and co-amplified after Illumina adapter ligation. The patient repertoires were compared against approximately ten previously published healthy control repertoires obtained from donors aged roughly 6 to 28 years. Here is what the overall study found, with its caveats: Normalized Chao1 diversity was significantly lower in multiple sclerosis patients than controls, suggesting substantial peripheral T-cell clonal expansion. Significantly higher frequencies in patients than in controls were found for roughly 5 TRBV segments, including TRBV5-6, TRBV5-1 and TRBV20-1. Direct clustering with F measure showed strong co-clustering of samples prepared in the same batch, prompting a batch-effect correction. The control group was slightly older than the multiple sclerosis patient group.

Library creation used PCR. TCRdb names Illumina HiSeq 2500 as the instrument used. Unique molecular identifiers were incorporated into TCR beta cDNA libraries to reduce PCR and sequencing biases. Per 1 to 10 million input T cells, approximately 500,000 cDNA molecules were obtained, such that each molecule approximated one T cell. The patient libraries were prepared and sequenced with the same protocol used for the earlier healthy control dataset. Within a given batch, samples were prepared together, multiplexed and sequenced on the same HiSeq lane. The paper's processing steps were these. MIGEC was used to process the raw barcoded reads, and molecular identifier groups with only a single read were discarded before consensus assembly and CDR3 extraction. Clonotype tables were post-analysed with VDJtools, and diversity was normalized by down-sampling all datasets to the smallest sample size. To correct batch-related cross-sample contamination, repertoire overlap clustering matched CDR3 amino acid sequences but not nucleotide sequences. TCRdb itself trimmed the public reads at Q25 with fastp, ran MiXCR and retained productive beta chains. Every distinct CDR3 protein forms one entry, paired with its most common genes and DNA. These V and J calls derive from TCRdb rather than the authors' analysis. The sample table records approximately 630,000 distinct CDR3 sequences; 55% to 60% of these occur just once. Around 11% of the sample is held by the ten biggest clonotypes.

To demonstrate the VDJtools post-analysis software, the study profiled TCR beta repertoires from the peripheral blood of 13 young patients with multiple sclerosis. The multiple sclerosis patients were children and adolescents between about 6 and 16 years of age. With respect to this clonotype: The antigen it recognizes is unknown. Base qualities are missing; no much larger clone stands one base away.

V is shortened by 7 bases, J by 4 bases, and the region joining them spans 21 bases. Measured from the cysteine to the phenylalanine, the CDR3 is 16 residues long. CDR3 DNA is the only sequence kept; it has 48 bases, read in frame from the first base. CDR1 SGHTA and CDR2 FQGNSA were looked up in the germline V gene. The sample comprised blood. The TCR was taken from a girl aged 2 to 10 with multiple sclerosis. The receptor chain draws on TRBV7-2 and TRBJ2-3; the D gene cannot be named for sure. The nucleotide sequence is given as TGTGCCAGCACCAAAGAAGGAGAGATTAATTCAGATACGCAGTATTTT. The encoded protein is CASTKEGEINSDTQYF.